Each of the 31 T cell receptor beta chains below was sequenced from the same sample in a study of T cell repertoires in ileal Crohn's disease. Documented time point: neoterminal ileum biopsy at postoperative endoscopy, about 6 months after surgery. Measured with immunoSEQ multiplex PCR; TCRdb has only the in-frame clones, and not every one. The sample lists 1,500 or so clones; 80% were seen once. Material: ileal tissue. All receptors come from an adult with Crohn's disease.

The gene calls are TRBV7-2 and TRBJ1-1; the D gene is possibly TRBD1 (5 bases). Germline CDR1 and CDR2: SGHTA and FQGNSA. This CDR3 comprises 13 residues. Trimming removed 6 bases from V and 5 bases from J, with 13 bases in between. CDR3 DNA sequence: TGTGCCAGCAGTCCCGGGGGGTGGACTGAAGCTTTCTTT. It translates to CASSPGGWTEAFF.

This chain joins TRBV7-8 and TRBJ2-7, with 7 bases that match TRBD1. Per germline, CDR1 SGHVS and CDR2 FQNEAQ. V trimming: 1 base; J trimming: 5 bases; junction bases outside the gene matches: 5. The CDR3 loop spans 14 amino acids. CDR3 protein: CASSLDTGANEQYF. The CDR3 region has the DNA TGTGCCAGCAGCTTAGACACAGGGGCGAACGAGCAGTACTTC.

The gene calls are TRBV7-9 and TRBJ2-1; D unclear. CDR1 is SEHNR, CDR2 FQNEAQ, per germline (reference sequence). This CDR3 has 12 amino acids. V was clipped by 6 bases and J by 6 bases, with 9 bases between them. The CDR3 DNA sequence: TGTGCCAGCAGTTCAGACTCCAATGAGCAGTTCTTC. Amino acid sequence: CASSSDSNEQFF. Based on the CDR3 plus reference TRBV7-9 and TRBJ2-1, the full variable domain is DTGVSQNPRHKITKRGQNVTFRCDPISEHNRLYWYRQTLGQGPEFLTYFQNEAQLEKSRLLSDRFSAERPKGSFSTLEIQRTEQGDSAMYLCASSSDSNEQFFGPGTRLTVL.

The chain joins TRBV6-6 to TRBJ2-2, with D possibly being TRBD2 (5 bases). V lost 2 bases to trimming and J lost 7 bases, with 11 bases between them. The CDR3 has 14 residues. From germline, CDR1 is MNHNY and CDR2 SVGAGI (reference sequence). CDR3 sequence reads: CASSYNTRGGELFF. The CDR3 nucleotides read TGTGCCAGCAGTTACAATACCCGGGGCGGGGAGCTGTTTTTT.

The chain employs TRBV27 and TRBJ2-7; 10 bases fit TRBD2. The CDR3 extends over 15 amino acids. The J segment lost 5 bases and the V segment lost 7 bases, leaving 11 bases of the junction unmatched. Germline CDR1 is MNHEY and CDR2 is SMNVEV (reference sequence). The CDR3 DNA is TGTGCCAGCACTACCCGAGGCCTAGCGGGGGACGAGCAGTACTTC. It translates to CASTTRGLAGDEQYF.

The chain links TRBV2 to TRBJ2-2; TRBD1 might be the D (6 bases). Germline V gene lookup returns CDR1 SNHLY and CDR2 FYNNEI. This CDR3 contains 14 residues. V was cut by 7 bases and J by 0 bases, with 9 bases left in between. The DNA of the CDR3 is TGTGCCAGCAAGCAGGGGTCGAACACCGGGGAGCTGTTTTTT. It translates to CASKQGSNTGELFF. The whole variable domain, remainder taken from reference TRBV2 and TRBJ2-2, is EPEVTQTPSHQVTQMGQEVILRCVPISNHLYFYWYRQILGQKVEFLVSFYNNEISEKSEIFDDQFSVERPDGSNFTLKIRSTKLEDSAMYFCASKQGSNTGELFFGEGSRLTVL.

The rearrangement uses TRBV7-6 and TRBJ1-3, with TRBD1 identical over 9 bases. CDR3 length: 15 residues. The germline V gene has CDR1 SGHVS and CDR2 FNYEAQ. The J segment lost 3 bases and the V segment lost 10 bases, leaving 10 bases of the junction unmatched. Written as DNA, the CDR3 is TGTGCCACCAAGGCTGGGACAGGGTTTGGAAACACCATATATTTT. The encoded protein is CATKAGTGFGNTIYF.

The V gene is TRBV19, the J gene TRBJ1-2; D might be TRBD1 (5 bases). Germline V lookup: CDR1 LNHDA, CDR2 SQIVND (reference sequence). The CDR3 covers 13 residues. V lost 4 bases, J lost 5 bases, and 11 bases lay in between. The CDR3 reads CASSSSGWYGYTF. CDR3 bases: TGTGCCAGTAGTAGCTCAGGGTGGTATGGCTACACCTTC. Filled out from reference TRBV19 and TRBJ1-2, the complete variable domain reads DGGITQSPKYLFRKEGQNVTLSCEQNLNHDAMYWYRQDPGQGLRLIYYSQIVNDFQKGDIAEGYSVSREKKESFPLTVTSAQKNPTAFYLCASSSSGWYGYTFGSGTRLTVV.

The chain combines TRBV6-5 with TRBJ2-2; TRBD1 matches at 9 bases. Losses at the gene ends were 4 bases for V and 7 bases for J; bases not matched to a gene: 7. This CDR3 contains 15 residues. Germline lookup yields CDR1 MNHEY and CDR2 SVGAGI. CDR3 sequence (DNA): TGTGCCAGCAGTTTGGGACAGGGAGAGGACGGGGAGCTGTTTTTT. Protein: CASSLGQGEDGELFF.

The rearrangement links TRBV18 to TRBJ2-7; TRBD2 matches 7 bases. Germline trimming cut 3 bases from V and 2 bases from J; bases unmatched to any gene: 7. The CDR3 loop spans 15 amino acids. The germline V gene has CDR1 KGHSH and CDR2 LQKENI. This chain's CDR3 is CASSPGSGVTYEQYF. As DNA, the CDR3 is TGTGCCAGCTCACCTGGGAGCGGGGTCACCTACGAGCAGTACTTC.

The CDR3 loop reads CASSLEIQGADNEQFF. CDR3 nucleotides: TGCGCCAGCAGCTTGGAAATCCAGGGGGCCGACAATGAGCAGTTCTTC. The chain has TRBV5-1 and TRBJ2-1, with 8 bases identical to TRBD1. V lost 0 bases to trimming and J lost 5 bases; unmatched junction nucleotides: 7. The CDR3 sequence is 16 residues long. Germline-derived CDR1 and CDR2 are SGHRS and YFSETQ. Full variable domain (rest looked up from reference TRBV5-1 and TRBJ2-1): KAGVTQTPRYLIKTRGQQVTLSCSPISGHRSVSWYQQTPGQGLQFLFEYFSETQRNKGNFPGRFSGRQFSNSRSEMNVSTLELGDSALYLCASSLEIQGADNEQFFGPGTRLTVL.

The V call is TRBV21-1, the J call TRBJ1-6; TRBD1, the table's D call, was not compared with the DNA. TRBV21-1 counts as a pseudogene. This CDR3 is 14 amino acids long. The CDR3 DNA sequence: TGTGCCAGCTCGATCGACAGGGGATGTTCACCCCTCCACTTT. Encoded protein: CASSIDRGCSPLHF.

CDR3 amino acids: CASSYRQGMGDTQYF. CDR3 DNA: TGTGCCAGCAGCTATCGACAGGGGATGGGAGATACGCAGTATTTT. This sequence joins TRBV7-9 and TRBJ2-3; 8 nucleotides match TRBD1. The CDR3 consists of 15 residues. The V gene's germline CDR1 is SEHNR and CDR2 FQNEAQ (reference sequence). V gave up 4 bases and J gave up 5 bases; unmatched junction bases: 8.

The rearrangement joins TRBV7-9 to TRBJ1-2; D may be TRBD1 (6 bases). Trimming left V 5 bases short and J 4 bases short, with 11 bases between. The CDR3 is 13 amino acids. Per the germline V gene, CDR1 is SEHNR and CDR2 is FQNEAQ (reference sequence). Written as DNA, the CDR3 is TGTGCCAGCAGCCCGGACAGCAGCTATGGCTACACCTTC. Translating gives CASSPDSSYGYTF.

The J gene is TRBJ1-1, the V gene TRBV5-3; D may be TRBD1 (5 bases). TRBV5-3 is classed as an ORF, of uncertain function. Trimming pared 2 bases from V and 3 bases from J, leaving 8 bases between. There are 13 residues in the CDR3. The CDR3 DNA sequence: TGTGCCAGAAGCTTCTCAGGGTACACTGAAGCTTTCTTT. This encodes CARSFSGYTEAFF.

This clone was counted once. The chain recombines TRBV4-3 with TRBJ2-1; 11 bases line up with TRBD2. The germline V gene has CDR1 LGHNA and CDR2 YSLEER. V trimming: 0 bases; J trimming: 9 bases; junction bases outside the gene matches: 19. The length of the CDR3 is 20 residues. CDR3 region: CASSQDWEGRLAGTPGEQFF. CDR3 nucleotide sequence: TGCGCCAGCAGCCAAGATTGGGAGGGCCGACTAGCGGGGACTCCGGGTGAGCAGTTCTTC.

DNA for the CDR3: TGTGCCACCAGCAGAAGGACTAATCGGAACACTGAAGCTTTCTTT. Residues: CATSRRTNRNTEAFF. The gene calls are TRBV15 and TRBJ1-1; no definite D call. The CDR3 contains 15 residues. The germline CDR1 and CDR2 sequences are LNHNV and YYDKDF (reference sequence). The V end lost 2 bases, the J end lost 1 base, and 11 bases lay between the germline ends.

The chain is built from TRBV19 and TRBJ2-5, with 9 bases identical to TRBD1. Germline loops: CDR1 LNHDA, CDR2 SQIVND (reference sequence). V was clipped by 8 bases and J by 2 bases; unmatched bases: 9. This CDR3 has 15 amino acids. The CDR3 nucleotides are TGTGCCAGTGCGGGACTGGGGACAGGGCAAGAGACCCAGTACTTC. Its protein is CASAGLGTGQETQYF.

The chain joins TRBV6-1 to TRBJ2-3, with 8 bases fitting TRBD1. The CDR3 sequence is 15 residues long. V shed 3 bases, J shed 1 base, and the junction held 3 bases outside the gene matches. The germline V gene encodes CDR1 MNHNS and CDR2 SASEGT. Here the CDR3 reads CASSDRGLGTDTQYF. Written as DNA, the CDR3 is TGTGCCAGCAGTGACAGGGGGCTGGGCACAGATACGCAGTATTTT.

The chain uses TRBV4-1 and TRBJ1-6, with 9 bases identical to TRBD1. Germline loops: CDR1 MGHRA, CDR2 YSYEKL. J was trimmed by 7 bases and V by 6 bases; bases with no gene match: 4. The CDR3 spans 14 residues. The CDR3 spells CASRAGTGNSPLHF. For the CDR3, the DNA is TGCGCCAGCAGAGCCGGGACAGGGAATTCACCCCTCCACTTT.

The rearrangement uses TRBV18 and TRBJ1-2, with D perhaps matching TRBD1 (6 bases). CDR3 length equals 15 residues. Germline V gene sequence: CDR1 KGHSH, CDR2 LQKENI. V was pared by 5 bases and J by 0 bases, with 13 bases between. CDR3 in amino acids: CASSGQTDTNYGYTF. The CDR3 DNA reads TGTGCCAGCTCAGGACAGACGGATACTAACTATGGCTACACCTTC.

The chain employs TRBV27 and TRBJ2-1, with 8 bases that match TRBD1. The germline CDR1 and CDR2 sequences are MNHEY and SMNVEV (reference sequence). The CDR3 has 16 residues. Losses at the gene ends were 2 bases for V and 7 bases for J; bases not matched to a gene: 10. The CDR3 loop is CASSLDRGNLENEQFF. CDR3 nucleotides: TGTGCCAGCAGTTTAGACAGGGGAAACTTGGAAAATGAGCAGTTCTTC.

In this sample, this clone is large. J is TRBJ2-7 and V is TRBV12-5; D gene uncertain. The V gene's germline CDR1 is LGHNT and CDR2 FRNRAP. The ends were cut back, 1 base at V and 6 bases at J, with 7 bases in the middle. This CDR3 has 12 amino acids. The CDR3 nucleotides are TGTGCTAGTGGTTTGGATATCGGCGAGCAGTACTTC. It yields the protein CASGLDIGEQYF.

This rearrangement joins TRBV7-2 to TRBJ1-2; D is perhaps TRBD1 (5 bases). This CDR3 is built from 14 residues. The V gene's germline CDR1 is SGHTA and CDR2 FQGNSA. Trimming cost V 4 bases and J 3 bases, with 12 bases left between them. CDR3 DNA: TGTGCCAGCAGCTATCTCAGGGCGGACTATGGCTACACCTTC. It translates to CASSYLRADYGYTF.

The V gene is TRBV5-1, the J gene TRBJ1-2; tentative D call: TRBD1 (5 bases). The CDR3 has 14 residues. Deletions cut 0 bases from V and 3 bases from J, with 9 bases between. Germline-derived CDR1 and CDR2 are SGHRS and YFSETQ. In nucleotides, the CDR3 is TGCGCCAGCAGCTTGGCAGGGATGGACTATGGCTACACCTTC. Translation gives CASSLAGMDYGYTF.

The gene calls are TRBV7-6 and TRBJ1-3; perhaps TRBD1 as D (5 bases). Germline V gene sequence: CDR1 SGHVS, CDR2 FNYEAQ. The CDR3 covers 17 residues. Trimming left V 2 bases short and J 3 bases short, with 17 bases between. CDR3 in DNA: TGTGCCAGCAGCTTAATTGTAGGGGCTGGGTTTGGAAACACCATATATTTT. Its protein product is CASSLIVGAGFGNTIYF.

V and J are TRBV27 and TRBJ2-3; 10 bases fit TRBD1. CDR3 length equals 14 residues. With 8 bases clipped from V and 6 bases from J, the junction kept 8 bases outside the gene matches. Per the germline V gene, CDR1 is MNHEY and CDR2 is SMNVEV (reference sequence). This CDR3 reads CASGSDRGLDTQYF. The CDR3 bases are TGTGCCAGCGGCTCAGACAGGGGGCTGGATACGCAGTATTTT.

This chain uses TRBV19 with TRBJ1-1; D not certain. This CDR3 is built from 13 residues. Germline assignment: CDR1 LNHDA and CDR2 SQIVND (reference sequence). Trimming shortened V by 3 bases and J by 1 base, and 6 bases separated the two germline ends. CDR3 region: CASSISRNTEAFF. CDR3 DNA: TGTGCCAGTAGTATTAGCAGGAACACTGAAGCTTTCTTT.

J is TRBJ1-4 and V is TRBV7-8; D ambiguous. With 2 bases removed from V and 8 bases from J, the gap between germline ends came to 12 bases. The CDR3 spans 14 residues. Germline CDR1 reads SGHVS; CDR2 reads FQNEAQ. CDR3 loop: CASSLSGGFEKLFF. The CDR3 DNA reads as TGTGCCAGCAGCTTATCCGGAGGGTTCGAAAAACTGTTTTTT.

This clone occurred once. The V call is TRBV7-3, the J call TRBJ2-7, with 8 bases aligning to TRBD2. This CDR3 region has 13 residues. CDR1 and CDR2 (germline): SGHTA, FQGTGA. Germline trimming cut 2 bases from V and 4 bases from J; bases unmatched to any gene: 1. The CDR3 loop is CASSLAGGYEQYF. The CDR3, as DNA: TGTGCCAGCAGCTTAGCGGGGGGTTACGAGCAGTACTTC. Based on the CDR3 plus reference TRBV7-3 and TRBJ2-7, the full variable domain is GAGVSQTPSNKVTEKGKYVELRCDPISGHTALYWYRQSLGQGPEFLIYFQGTGAADDSGLPNDRFFAVRPEGSVSTLKIQRTERGDSAVYLCASSLAGGYEQYFGPGTRLTVT.

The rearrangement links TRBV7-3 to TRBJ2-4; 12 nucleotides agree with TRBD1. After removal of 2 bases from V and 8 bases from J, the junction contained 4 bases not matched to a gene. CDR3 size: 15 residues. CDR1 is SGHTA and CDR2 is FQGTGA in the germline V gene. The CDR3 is CASSLSGQGADIQYF. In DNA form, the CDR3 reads TGTGCCAGCAGCTTATCGGGACAGGGGGCAGACATTCAGTACTTC.